This T cell receptor (beta chain) was observed in a study of cytomegalovirus exposure and HLA in healthy donors. Points from the study as a whole: The classifier reportedly diagnosed cytomegalovirus status with high specificity and sensitivity.

This clone appeared a few times. Its antigen is unidentified. CDR3 length: 14 residues. The ends were cut back, 4 bases at V and 2 bases at J, with 9 bases in the middle. CDR1 is SGHTA and CDR2 is FQGNSA in the germline V gene. TCRdb's table, derived via immunoSEQ multiplex PCR, lists solely in-frame clones and lacks some. The sample includes more than 90,000 clones, approximately 90% of them seen just once. The V call is TRBV7-2, the J call TRBJ1-3, with D perhaps matching TRBD1 (6 bases). This clonotype was sampled from a man aged 18 to 29 in good health and CMV-seronegative. Material: PBMCs. The CDR3 is CASSSQGTGNTIYF. Here the CDR3 DNA reads TGTGCCAGCAGCTCGCAGGGGACTGGAAACACCATATATTTT. The whole variable domain, remainder taken from reference TRBV7-2 and TRBJ1-3, is GAGVSQSPSNKVTEKGKDVELRCDPISGHTALYWYRQSLGQGLEFLIYFQGNSAPDKSGLPSDRFSAERTGGSVSTLTIQRTQQEDSAVYLCASSSQGTGNTIYFGEGSWLTVV.